The 18 T cell receptor beta chains in this list originate from one sample, sequenced in a study of T cells in Graves' hyperthyroidism and ophthalmopathy. Using RNA transcripts as the source, TCR beta CDR3 regions were amplified. The primer set for the first-round RT-PCR of the TCR CDR3 was HTBI. Each CDR3 protein gets one entry after TCRdb re-called the multiplex PCR reads with MiXCR. The table has hundreds of thousands of distinct CDR3 sequences, 15% to 20% seen once. The sequencing sample was made of blood. The receptor set was obtained from a woman in her thirties or forties with Graves' ophthalmopathy.

The chain has TRBV7-9 and TRBJ2-7; TRBD1 matches at 7 bases. Trimming took 2 bases from V and 0 from J; bases not matched to a gene: 22. CDR3 length equals 21 residues. The germline V gene has CDR1 SEHNR and CDR2 FQNEAQ (reference sequence). This chain's CDR3 is CASSLKVGVRPVGDSSYEQYF. CDR3 sequence (DNA): TGTGCCAGCAGCTTAAAGGTTGGGGTTCGCCCTGTAGGGGACAGCTCCTACGAGCAGTACTTC.

There are many counts of this clonotype. V and J are TRBV6-1 and TRBJ2-2, with 9 bases aligning to TRBD1. CDR1 and CDR2 (germline): MNHNS, SASEGT. The CDR3 runs to 13 residues. J lost 6 bases, V lost 6 bases, and 2 bases had no gene match. CDR3 bases: TGTGCCAGCAGCGGACAGGGGCCCGGGGAGCTGTTTTTT. As protein: CASSGQGPGELFF.

The sample holds a few counts of this clonotype. This chain joins TRBV5-6 and TRBJ2-1, with unresolved D. Germline lookup yields CDR1 SGHDT and CDR2 YYEEEE. With 1 base removed from V and 8 bases from J, the gap between germline ends came to 19 bases. CDR3 length equals 16 residues. As DNA, the CDR3 is TGTGCCAGCAGCTTGTGGGCAGACCAAGAGGTGGATGAGCAGTTCTTC. Translated: CASSLWADQEVDEQFF.

The chain joins TRBV18 to TRBJ2-1, with D perhaps matching TRBD2 (7 bases). The CDR3 extends over 16 amino acids. From germline, CDR1 is KGHSH and CDR2 LQKENI. The V and J ends lost 1 base and 6 bases respectively, with 16 bases between them. CDR3: CASSPLSPGGRNEQFF. The CDR3 DNA reads TGTGCCAGCTCACCACTCAGTCCCGGGGGGCGCAATGAGCAGTTCTTC.

The gene calls are TRBV5-1 and TRBJ2-7; possible D gene TRBD2, 6 bases. This CDR3 has 15 residues. V was shortened by 0 bases and J by 5 bases, with 15 bases between the two germline ends. Germline CDR1 SGHRS, CDR2 YFSETQ. DNA for the CDR3: TGCGCCAGCAGCTTGGCCTTCGGGAGTTCGGACGAGCAGTACTTC. It yields the protein CASSLAFGSSDEQYF.

This clonotype has a count of ten or more. V is TRBV3-1 and J is TRBJ1-1; the D is unclear. Germline V gene sequence: CDR1 LGHDT, CDR2 YNNKEL (reference sequence). This CDR3 is 15 amino acids long. The ends were cut back, 4 bases at V and 4 bases at J, with 16 bases in the middle. The CDR3 spells CASSPQLGGPTEAFF. CDR3 DNA: TGTGCCAGCAGCCCCCAGCTCGGCGGCCCCACTGAAGCTTTCTTT.

For the CDR3, the DNA is TGCAGTGCTACCCGACAGGGATTGTTCAATCAGCCCCAGCATTTT. As protein: CSATRQGLFNQPQHF. The genes are TRBV20-1 and TRBJ1-5; 7 positions match TRBD1. After removal of 4 bases from V and 3 bases from J, the junction contained 9 bases not matched to a gene. This CDR3 spans 15 amino acids. CDR1 and CDR2 (germline): DFQATT, SNEGSKA (reference sequence).

The chain couples TRBV7-9 to TRBJ2-1; TRBD2 matches at 7 bases. The V gene end was trimmed by 5 bases and the J gene end by 6 bases; junction bases not matched to a gene: 10. Germline V gene lookup returns CDR1 SEHNR and CDR2 FQNEAQ (reference sequence). This CDR3 comprises 15 residues. The CDR3 DNA is TGTGCCAGCAGCCTGGGGGGGAGATCGGGCAATGAGCAGTTCTTC. This encodes CASSLGGRSGNEQFF.

This clonotype was counted between two and nine times. The chain carries TRBV15 and TRBJ1-1; perhaps TRBD1 as D (6 bases). V was cut by 2 bases and J by 1 base, with 11 bases left in between. Per germline, CDR1 LNHNV and CDR2 YYDKDF (reference sequence). The CDR3 is made up of 15 amino acids. CDR3 in DNA: TGTGCCACCAGCAGACCGAAGGGGGGGAACACTGAAGCTTTCTTT. Encoded protein: CATSRPKGGNTEAFF.

A note on this clonotype: The junction does not match germline at one end; this may be a read error. The CDR3 DNA follows: TGTGCCAGCAGCCAAGCCGGACCTACCCTCTTC. Translated: CASSQAGPTLF. V and J are TRBV3-1 and TRBJ2-1, with unresolved D. This CDR3 comprises 11 residues. Germline assignment: CDR1 LGHDT and CDR2 YNNKEL (reference sequence).

This clonotype was found many times. V usage is TRBV5-1 and J usage is TRBJ2-3; possibly TRBD2 for D (6 bases). The CDR3 is 12 residues long. Germline V gene data show CDR1 as SGHRS and CDR2 as YFSETQ. Trimming removed 7 bases from V and 6 bases from J, with 12 bases in between. As DNA, the CDR3 is TGCGCCAGCCTCCGGGGGATCGATACGCAGTATTTT. Translating gives CASLRGIDTQYF.

This clonotype showed up many times. The chain links TRBV6-6 to TRBJ2-6; D perhaps matches TRBD1 (5 bases). The CDR3 is made up of 16 amino acids. V lost 1 base to trimming and J lost 1 base, with 8 bases between them. Germline lookup yields CDR1 MNHNY and CDR2 SVGAGI (reference sequence). The CDR3 coding sequence is TGTGCCAGCAGTTACTATGACAGTTCTGGGGCCAACGTCCTGACTTTC. Translating it yields CASSYYDSSGANVLTF.

This clonotype turned up a few times. The gene calls are TRBV29-1 and TRBJ2-3, with 7 bases identical to TRBD2. Germline V gives CDR1 SQVTM, CDR2 ANQGSEA. Trimming cost V 7 bases and J 5 bases; bases outside gene matches: 9. This CDR3 contains 13 residues. The CDR3 sequence: CSAGRVVRDTQYF. The CDR3 DNA follows: TGCAGCGCAGGGAGGGTGGTCAGAGATACGCAGTATTTT.

This clonotype was seen a handful of times. V usage is TRBV3-1 and J usage is TRBJ2-7; tentative D call: TRBD2 (5 bases). The CDR3 is 13 residues long. The V gene lost 1 base and the J gene lost 7 bases, with 11 bases spanning the gap. Germline CDR1 and CDR2: LGHDT and YNNKEL (reference sequence). The CDR3 DNA reads TGTGCCAGCAGCCAAGGGGCTTGGAGGGAGCAGTACTTC. The encoded protein is CASSQGAWREQYF.

This clonotype was detected many times. The chain carries TRBV6-1 and TRBJ2-3, with a possible D match to TRBD2 (6 bases). The V and J ends lost 6 bases and 5 bases respectively, with 15 bases between them. Germline assignment: CDR1 MNHNS and CDR2 SASEGT. The CDR3 contains 14 residues. In nucleotides, the CDR3 is TGTGCCAGCAGGCGGGACGGCATGAGAGATACGCAGTATTTT. Protein: CASRRDGMRDTQYF.

Many counts were recorded for this clonotype. The chain has TRBV28 and TRBJ2-7; maybe TRBD2 (6 bases). V lost 9 bases to trimming and J lost 0 bases, with 21 bases between them. The germline gives CDR1 MDHEN, CDR2 SYDVKM. The CDR3 covers 16 residues. This CDR3 is CASRPRDFTSSYEQYF. In nucleotides, the CDR3 is TGTGCCAGTCGTCCCCGGGACTTCACGAGCTCCTACGAGCAGTACTTC.

This clonotype was seen at least ten times. The gene calls are TRBV2 and TRBJ2-7; D might be TRBD1 (6 bases). This CDR3 is built from 14 residues. Germline lookup yields CDR1 SNHLY and CDR2 FYNNEI. With 6 bases removed from V and 0 bases from J, the gap between germline ends came to 12 bases. This CDR3 is CASRAQQGSYEQYF. The CDR3 DNA sequence: TGTGCCAGCAGGGCGCAACAGGGCTCCTACGAGCAGTACTTC.

This clonotype was seen at least ten times. The V and J genes are TRBV28 and TRBJ2-3; 9 bases are a match to TRBD2. V lost 3 bases, J lost 6 bases, and 10 bases stayed unmatched. The CDR3 extends over 16 amino acids. Germline assignment: CDR1 MDHEN and CDR2 SYDVKM. The CDR3 loop is CASSFIAGVEGDTQYF. The CDR3 nucleotides read TGTGCCAGCAGTTTCATAGCGGGAGTCGAGGGCGATACGCAGTATTTT.